Shown below are 21 T cell receptor beta chains from a single sample sequenced in a study of regulatory T cells in long-lasting Graves disease. Time point indicated: newly diagnosed GD, antithyroid drugs for less than 3 months. PBMCs were the source of the RNA used for TCR sequencing. Sequencing libraries for TCR beta were prepared with iRepertoire HTBI primers and Arm-PCR of CDR3 regions. TCRdb used MiXCR to reprocess the multiplex PCR reads, holding one entry per CDR3 protein. The repertoire holds approximately 350,000 distinct CDR3 sequences, with roughly 10% as singletons. Another study also made use of these data, one on T cells in Graves' hyperthyroidism and ophthalmopathy.

The input for sequencing was peripheral blood mononuclear cells (PBMCs), taken at new diagnosis, from a patient treated with antithyroid drugs. Receptors were obtained from a woman aged 18 to 35 with Graves disease.

The chain joins TRBV5-4 to TRBJ2-7; tentatively, D is TRBD2 (6 bases). Per germline, CDR1 SGHNT and CDR2 YYREEE (reference sequence). The CDR3 is made up of 15 amino acids. With 2 bases removed from V and 4 bases from J, the gap between germline ends came to 16 bases. This CDR3 reads CASSFIEAGTYEQYF. For the CDR3, the DNA is TGTGCCAGCAGCTTTATTGAGGCGGGAACTTACGAGCAGTACTTC.

For this clonotype: A single base separates this from a much larger clone, so it may be a read error. The CDR3 nucleotides read TGTGCCAGCAGTTGGGAACAGCGTGGGCAGGAGCAGTACTTC. Its protein is CASSWEQRGQEQYF. This chain joins TRBV6-5 and TRBJ2-7; D gene ambiguous. The CDR3 runs 14 residues. The V gene's germline CDR1 is MNHEY and CDR2 SVGAGI. Trimming removed 4 bases at V and 7 bases at J, with 17 bases between.

In this sample, this clonotype turned up many times. J is TRBJ2-1 and V is TRBV20-1; D is uncertain. The V end was cut by 6 bases, the J end by 5 bases, with 14 bases between. There are 13 residues in the CDR3. The germline gives CDR1 DFQATT, CDR2 SNEGSKA (reference sequence). CDR3 bases: TGCAGTGCCAATGCCGGATGGGACAATGAGCAGTTCTTC. Translating gives CSANAGWDNEQFF.

The chain uses TRBV4-1 and TRBJ2-1, with D unresolved. The CDR3 covers 14 residues. Germline values: CDR1 MGHRA, CDR2 YSYEKL. Trimming cost V 0 bases and J 9 bases, with 12 bases left between them. CDR3 bases: TGCGCCAGCAGCCAAGACGCGAATCCACCTGAGCAGTTCTTC. It yields the protein CASSQDANPPEQFF.

This clonotype was counted many times. The chain uses TRBV6-2 or TRBV6-3 and TRBJ2-4; D is possibly TRBD1 (6 bases). CDR1 is MNHEY, CDR2 SVGEGT, per germline. This CDR3 has 17 amino acids. V was trimmed by 5 bases and J by 7 bases, leaving 24 bases between them. CDR3 bases: TGTGCCAGCAGTCAGCAACAGGGTGCTTCTTTCGGGAACATTCAGTACTTC. Translated: CASSQQQGASFGNIQYF.

This clonotype was seen at least ten times. The chain employs TRBV4-3 and TRBJ2-2; D remains ambiguous. Deletions cut 4 bases from V and 5 bases from J, with 17 bases between. Germline assignment: CDR1 LGHNA and CDR2 YSLEER. This CDR3 has 16 residues. Written as DNA, the CDR3 is TGCGCCAGCAGCCGAGATCCGGGCCTGGGTACCGGGGAGCTGTTTTTT. Its translation: CASSRDPGLGTGELFF.

The chain combines TRBV4-3 with TRBJ2-3; D is perhaps TRBD1 (5 bases). This CDR3 comprises 16 residues. Germline V gene data show CDR1 as LGHNA and CDR2 as YSLEER. Trimming took 0 bases from V and 3 from J, leaving 13 bases between them. CDR3 amino acids: CASSQDLGDGTDTQYF. As DNA, the CDR3 is TGCGCCAGCAGCCAAGATCTAGGGGATGGGACAGATACGCAGTATTTT.

The chain recombines TRBV6-1 with TRBJ1-6, with TRBD1 identical over 8 bases. Germline assignment: CDR1 MNHNS and CDR2 SASEGT. Unmatched junction bases numbered 9, after V lost 1 base and J lost 7 bases. The CDR3 runs to 17 residues. CDR3 in amino acids: CASSEGSGRGPNSPLHF. The CDR3 DNA reads TGTGCCAGCAGTGAAGGTAGTGGCAGGGGGCCGAATTCACCCCTCCACTTT.

This clonotype was picked up many times. V gene TRBV12-3 or TRBV12-4 combines with J gene TRBJ1-5, with D unclear. Trimming removed 5 bases at V and 2 bases at J, with 13 bases between. The CDR3 is made up of 15 amino acids. The CDR3 nucleotides read TGTGCCAGCAGTCCGTCGGGCGGGGGCAATCAGCCCCAGCATTTT. It is translated as CASSPSGGGNQPQHF.

This clonotype occurred a few times. This sequence joins TRBV4-1 and TRBJ1-2; tentatively, D is TRBD1 (6 bases). V lost 4 bases and J lost 6, with 18 bases in between. Germline CDR1 and CDR2: MGHRA and YSYEKL. The length of the CDR3 is 15 residues. The DNA for the CDR3 is TGCGCCAGCAGCCCCCCAAGGGGGGGAAGGAATGGCTACACCTTC. It is translated as CASSPPRGGRNGYTF.

This clonotype was seen at least ten times. The rearrangement links TRBV12-3 or TRBV12-4 to TRBJ2-5; D not certain. The CDR3 covers 11 residues. V shed 3 bases and J shed 4 bases, with 3 bases lying between them. CDR3 protein: CASSFRETQYF. CDR3 DNA: TGTGCCAGCAGTTTCCGAGAGACCCAGTACTTC.

This clonotype occurred a few times. The chain recombines TRBV19 with TRBJ2-7; 8 nucleotides line up with TRBD2. V was clipped by 5 bases and J by 3 bases; unmatched bases: 9. Germline V gene sequence: CDR1 LNHDA, CDR2 SQIVND (reference sequence). CDR3 length: 15 residues. The CDR3 loop reads CASSVAAGGVYEQYV. The CDR3 DNA reads TGTGCCAGTAGTGTGGCTGCGGGGGGCGTCTACGAGCAGTACGTC.

This clonotype has a count of ten or more. The chain joins TRBV7-2 to TRBJ1-2; perhaps TRBD1 as D (6 bases). The CDR3 consists of 15 residues. V lost 3 bases, J lost 8 bases, and 19 bases lay in between. CDR1 and CDR2 (germline): SGHTA, FQGNSA. This CDR3 is CASSLSPRRGEGYTF. CDR3 DNA sequence: TGTGCCAGCAGCTTGAGTCCCAGGAGGGGGGAAGGCTACACCTTC. The entire variable domain, with the rest obtained from reference TRBV7-2 and TRBJ1-2, is as follows: GAGVSQSPSNKVTEKGKDVELRCDPISGHTALYWYRQSLGQGLEFLIYFQGNSAPDKSGLPSDRFSAERTGGSVSTLTIQRTQQEDSAVYLCASSLSPRRGEGYTFGSGTRLTVV.

This clonotype has just a few counts. In nucleotides, the CDR3 is TGCGCCAGCAGCTTAAATCCAGGGGGGAAAGAGACCCAGTACTTC. Residues: CASSLNPGGKETQYF. The rearrangement links TRBV5-1 to TRBJ2-5; D is possibly TRBD1 (7 bases). Germline lookup yields CDR1 SGHRS and CDR2 YFSETQ. The CDR3 length is 15 residues. Trimming removed 2 bases at V and 3 bases at J, with 14 bases between.

At least ten counts were recorded for this clonotype. The chain uses TRBV6-2 or TRBV6-3 and TRBJ1-1; D unresolved. Per the germline V gene, CDR1 is MNHEY and CDR2 is SVGEGT. V was pared by 2 bases and J by 7 bases, with 8 bases between. This CDR3 has 12 amino acids. Here the CDR3 DNA reads TGTGCCAGCAGTTACATTGGCGGTGAAGCTTTCTTT. The encoded protein is CASSYIGGEAFF.

This clonotype appeared a few times. The chain recombines TRBV6-1 with TRBJ1-3; TRBD1 might be the D (6 bases). Trimming shortened V by 6 bases and J by 2 bases, and 20 bases separated the two germline ends. The CDR3 is made up of 17 amino acids. Germline V CDR1 and CDR2: MNHNS, SASEGT. The CDR3 bases are TGTGCCAGCAGCCTACTTAGGACAGACTCGCCTGGAAACACCATATATTTT. It codes for CASSLLRTDSPGNTIYF.

This clonotype was seen ten or more times. The gene calls are TRBV6-1 and TRBJ1-2; TRBD1 aligns across 9 bases. Losses at the gene ends were 5 bases for V and 6 bases for J; bases not matched to a gene: 7. Germline CDR1 and CDR2: MNHNS and SASEGT. This CDR3 is 14 amino acids long. In DNA, the CDR3 is TGTGCCAGCAGTACAGGGGGCTCCCGTGATGGCTACACCTTC. Translated, it gives CASSTGGSRDGYTF.

The CDR3 DNA sequence: TGCAGTCCGCGGGGACTAGCGGGGGGGGACTACGAGCAGTACGTC. Translation: CSPRGLAGGDYEQYV. V usage is TRBV20-1 and J usage is TRBJ2-7; TRBD2 aligns across 16 bases. Germline lookup yields CDR1 DFQATT and CDR2 SNEGSKA (reference sequence). This CDR3 is built from 15 residues. The V segment lost 8 bases and the J segment 3 bases; nucleotides outside the gene matches: 7.

This clonotype was detected only a few times. The chain carries TRBV30 and TRBJ2-1, with TRBD2 as a possible D gene (5 bases). The germline V gene has CDR1 GTSNPN and CDR2 SVGIG (reference sequence). Between the trimmed V and J ends, which lost 4 bases and 7 bases, there was a span of 17 bases. CDR3 length equals 14 residues. The CDR3 loop is CAWTPLLTGNEQFF. CDR3 in DNA: TGTGCCTGGACCCCGTTACTCACGGGGAATGAGCAGTTCTTC.

The J gene is TRBJ1-2, the V gene TRBV6-5, with a weak D call TRBD1 (5 bases). Trimming shortened V by 2 bases and J by 3 bases, and 19 bases separated the two germline ends. Germline CDR1 and CDR2: MNHEY and SVGAGI. CDR3 size: 17 residues. The CDR3 region has the DNA TGTGCCAGCAGTTACGACCCTTTGAGTGGCAGGGACTATGGCTACACCTTC. It encodes CASSYDPLSGRDYGYTF.

This clonotype has at least ten counts. The chain joins TRBV12-3 or TRBV12-4 to TRBJ1-6, with D unresolved. The CDR3 extends over 13 amino acids. Trimming removed 7 bases from V and 8 bases from J, with 12 bases in between. CDR3 amino acids: CASTPTEHSPLHF. The CDR3 nucleotides read TGTGCCAGCACCCCGACGGAGCATTCACCCCTCCACTTT.